The 21 T cell receptor beta chains in this list originate from one sample, sequenced in a study of shared clonotypes between healthy human individuals. Using immunoSEQ multiplex PCR, the repertoire was profiled, and TCRdb retains in-frame clones only, with some absent. The sample consists of some 500,000 clones, roughly three quarters of them appearing once. The sequencing sample was made of PBMCs. These TCRs come from a woman in her thirties or forties in good health. Some clones in this sample may be carry-over from other donors' samples.

The chain carries TRBV28 and TRBJ2-3; TRBD2 agrees at 7 bases. V shed 1 base and J 4 bases; nucleotides not matched to a gene: 5. Germline CDR1 is MDHEN and CDR2 is SYDVKM. This CDR3 contains 15 residues. The CDR3, as DNA: TGTGCCAGCAGTTTATACCTGGGGAGGGCAGATACGCAGTATTTT. Translation: CASSLYLGRADTQYF.

The chain employs TRBV5-1 and TRBJ2-7; D gene unclear. The ends were cut back, 0 bases at V and 2 bases at J, with 6 bases in the middle. CDR3 size: 13 residues. Germline CDR1 is SGHRS and CDR2 is YFSETQ. This chain's CDR3 is CASSLEGPYEQYF. CDR3 nucleotides: TGCGCCAGCAGCTTGGAGGGCCCCTACGAGCAGTACTTC.

This clone came up a few times. The V and J genes are TRBV30 and TRBJ1-4; D is unresolved. The CDR3 is made up of 12 amino acids. Germline assignment: CDR1 GTSNPN and CDR2 SVGIG (reference sequence). V lost 5 bases to trimming and J lost 6 bases, with 10 bases between them. CDR3 region: CAWAGRDEKLFF. The CDR3 region has the DNA TGTGCCTGGGCCGGGAGGGATGAAAAACTGTTTTTT.

CDR3 in amino acids: CASTLPGRAYQPQHF. CDR3 coding DNA: TGTGCCAGCACCCTGCCCGGGCGGGCGTATCAGCCCCAGCATTTT. The chain links TRBV28 to TRBJ1-5; no clear D. Trimming cost V 7 bases and J 5 bases, with 18 bases left between them. The CDR3 loop spans 15 amino acids. Germline CDR1 is MDHEN and CDR2 is SYDVKM.

The J gene is TRBJ1-1, the V gene TRBV4-1; D unclear. Germline CDR1 is MGHRA and CDR2 is YSYEKL. V lost 3 bases and J 1 base, leaving 12 bases between the germline ends. The length of the CDR3 is 15 residues. The CDR3, as DNA: TGCGCCAGCAGCCATCTCTTCGGAGGGAACACTGAAGCTTTCTTT. This translates into CASSHLFGGNTEAFF.

Worth noting for this clone: This may come from a read error, since a much larger clone is one base off. V usage is TRBV4-3 and J usage is TRBJ2-5, with 7 bases matching TRBD2. The germline CDR1 and CDR2 sequences are LGHNA and YSLEER. The CDR3 has 20 amino acids. This chain's CDR3 is CASSQTFGSRVGRAQEAQYF. The CDR3 nucleotides are TGCGCCAGCAGCCAAACCTTTGGGAGCAGGGTAGGGAGGGCTCAAGAGGCCCAGTACTTC.

As regards this clone: A far larger clone lies a single base away; this is likely a read error. The same CDR3 also results from other DNA sequences found in this sample. V is TRBV7-8 and J is TRBJ2-5; D possibly corresponds to TRBD1 (5 bases). CDR1 SGHVS and CDR2 FQNEAQ come from the germline V gene. This CDR3 region has 14 residues. The CDR3 nucleotides are TGCGCCAGCAGCGAACAGGATTACCAAGAGACCCAGTACTTC. It codes for CASSEQDYQETQYF.

On this clone: Compared with germline, one end of the junction differs, possibly owing to a read error. The J gene is TRBJ2-7, the V gene TRBV2; weak D call: TRBD1 (6 bases). There are 14 residues in the CDR3. The germline V gene encodes CDR1 SNHLY and CDR2 FYNNEI. The chain's CDR3 is CASCEGHGVYEQYF. The CDR3 coding sequence is TGTGCCAGCTGTGAGGGACACGGTGTATACGAGCAGTACTTC.

This sequence joins TRBV5-1 and TRBJ1-1, with a possible D match to TRBD1 (6 bases). CDR1 and CDR2 (germline): SGHRS, YFSETQ. The V gene lost 5 bases and the J gene lost 1 base, with 9 bases spanning the gap. The CDR3 is 13 residues long. CDR3 protein: CASRSGENTEAFF. In nucleotides, the CDR3 is TGCGCCAGCAGATCAGGGGAGAACACTGAAGCTTTCTTT.

This chain uses TRBV19 with TRBJ2-5, with D possibly matching TRBD1 (6 bases). Trimming shortened V by 8 bases and J by 4 bases, and 17 bases separated the two germline ends. The CDR3 extends over 14 amino acids. Germline CDR1 LNHDA, CDR2 SQIVND (reference sequence). The CDR3 region is CASSQLQGVETQYF. The CDR3 DNA is TGTGCCAGTTCCCAATTACAGGGCGTAGAGACCCAGTACTTC. The whole variable domain, remainder taken from reference TRBV19 and TRBJ2-5, is DGGITQSPKYLFRKEGQNVTLSCEQNLNHDAMYWYRQDPGQGLRLIYYSQIVNDFQKGDIAEGYSVSREKKESFPLTVTSAQKNPTAFYLCASSQLQGVETQYFGPGTRLLVL.

About this clone: A much larger clone lies one base from this, so it may be a read error. The same CDR3 is also encoded by other DNA sequences in this sample. The gene calls are TRBV30 and TRBJ2-6; D is uncertain. Germline V gives CDR1 GTSNPN, CDR2 SVGIG (reference sequence). This CDR3 contains 15 residues. The CDR3 here is CAWVLSFSGANVLTF. In DNA, the CDR3 is TGTGCATGGGTCCTGAGCTTCTCTGGGGCCAACGTCCTGACTTTC.

This sequence joins TRBV7-2 and TRBJ1-5; a weak D match, TRBD1 (6 bases). The V and J ends lost 5 bases and 5 bases respectively, with 10 bases between them. This CDR3 comprises 13 residues. CDR1 is SGHTA and CDR2 is FQGNSA in the germline V gene. The CDR3 protein is CASSPGADQPQHF. CDR3 DNA: TGTGCCAGCAGCCCAGGGGCGGATCAGCCCCAGCATTTT.

This chain uses TRBV19 with TRBJ2-7, with 10 bases aligning to TRBD2. Per the germline V gene, CDR1 is LNHDA and CDR2 is SQIVND (reference sequence). This CDR3 is 14 amino acids long. V shed 8 bases, J shed 5 bases, and the junction held 9 bases outside the gene matches. CDR3 amino acids: CASQNPGLANEQYF. DNA of the CDR3: TGTGCCAGTCAAAATCCGGGACTAGCGAACGAGCAGTACTTC.

About this clone: A much larger clone lies one base from this, so it may be a read error. V is TRBV30 and J is TRBJ2-1; D perhaps matches TRBD2 (5 bases). There are 14 residues in the CDR3. The germline CDR1 and CDR2 sequences are GTSNPN and SVGIG (reference sequence). V dropped 3 bases and J dropped 9 bases, with 18 bases sitting between them. The chain's CDR3 is CAWRGGGVGVEQFF. In DNA form, the CDR3 reads TGTGCCTGGAGAGGAGGAGGAGTGGGAGTTGAGCAGTTCTTC.

This chain joins TRBV10-3 and TRBJ2-7, with 7 bases fitting TRBD1. V dropped 3 bases and J dropped 5; count of bases not matched to a gene: 4. Germline lookup yields CDR1 ENHRY and CDR2 SYGVKD. There are 13 residues in the CDR3. The CDR3 loop is CAISEDRVHEQYF. The CDR3 nucleotides are TGTGCCATCAGTGAAGACAGGGTCCACGAGCAGTACTTC.

V gene TRBV28 combines with J gene TRBJ2-1, with 12 bases aligning to TRBD2. Germline V gene data show CDR1 as MDHEN and CDR2 as SYDVKM. The CDR3 extends over 18 amino acids. Trimming removed 2 bases from V and 2 bases from J; junction bases left unmatched: 7. CDR3 amino acids: CASSLAQASGRAYNEQFF. The CDR3 DNA is TGTGCCAGCAGTTTAGCTCAGGCTAGCGGGAGGGCCTACAATGAGCAGTTCTTC.

The chain couples TRBV30 to TRBJ1-3; 7 nucleotides agree with TRBD1. With 3 bases clipped from V and 0 bases from J, the junction kept 5 bases outside the gene matches. The CDR3 contains 15 residues. From germline, CDR1 is GTSNPN and CDR2 SVGIG (reference sequence). The DNA of the CDR3 is TGTGCCTGGAGACAACAGGGGAGCTCTGGAAACACCATATATTTT. The encoded protein is CAWRQQGSSGNTIYF.

This chain links TRBV9 with TRBJ2-5; D ambiguous. The CDR3 runs to 15 residues. Germline V gene data show CDR1 as SGDLS and CDR2 as YYNGEE. V was clipped by 0 bases and J by 5 bases, with 14 bases between them. In nucleotides, the CDR3 is TGTGCCAGCAGCGTAGAGGGCACGGCCTGGGAGACCCAGTACTTC. Its translation is CASSVEGTAWETQYF.

As concerns this clone: A read error is likely here: a far larger clone is one base away. The genes are TRBV6-6 and TRBJ1-1; D ambiguous. The CDR3 runs to 13 residues. CDR1 MNHNY and CDR2 SVGAGI come from the germline V gene (reference sequence). For the CDR3, the DNA is TGTGCCAGCAACCCTGCAGGAAACACTGAAGCTCTCTTT. The encoded protein is CASNPAGNTEALF.

The V gene is TRBV9, the J gene TRBJ2-3; D possibly corresponds to TRBD2 (5 bases). Germline V lookup: CDR1 SGDLS, CDR2 YYNGEE. Trimming took off 0 bases at V and 6 bases at J, with 11 bases between the two ends. This CDR3 spans 14 amino acids. The CDR3 bases are TGTGCCAGCAGCGTAGGAGGGCCCGGGGATACGCAGTATTTT. This gives the protein CASSVGGPGDTQYF.

This clone was seen a few times. The chain is built from TRBV28 and TRBJ2-7, with D hard to call. Trimming shortened V by 7 bases and J by 2 bases, and 12 bases separated the two germline ends. The germline V gene has CDR1 MDHEN and CDR2 SYDVKM. This CDR3 is built from 13 residues. The CDR3 DNA follows: TGTGCCAGCACCCTAAAGGGTCCCTACGAGCAGTACTTC. Translation: CASTLKGPYEQYF.